One and the same sample provided the 21 T cell receptor beta chains below, sequenced in a study of T cells after yellow fever vaccination. One entry per CDR3 protein results from TCRdb running MiXCR on the 5' RACE reads. The data show under 500,000 distinct CDR3 sequences, around 19% seen once. Sample: PBMCs, taken before the yellow fever booster vaccination. The receptor source for this set is a man younger than 30 who received the YFV17D yellow fever vaccine.

This sequence joins TRBV4-1 and TRBJ2-5; D ambiguous. Trimming took 0 bases from V and 2 from J, leaving 16 bases between them. Germline loops: CDR1 MGHRA, CDR2 YSYEKL. The CDR3 has 17 residues. The CDR3 DNA sequence: TGCGCCAGCAGCCAAGATCCGCAGAGGACGGTTCAAGAGACCCAGTACTTC. The encoded protein is CASSQDPQRTVQETQYF.

The J gene is TRBJ2-7, the V gene TRBV6-1, with a weak D call TRBD2 (6 bases). The germline V and J ends were trimmed by 0 bases and 7 bases, with 10 bases remaining between them. Per the germline V gene, CDR1 is MNHNS and CDR2 is SASEGT. The CDR3 sequence is 13 residues long. Here the CDR3 reads CASSEARAGEQYV. CDR3 in DNA: TGTGCCAGCAGTGAAGCGAGAGCGGGTGAGCAGTACGTC.

This clonotype was recorded a few times. The J gene is TRBJ1-2, the V gene TRBV11-2, with D possibly TRBD1 on 6 matching bases. The germline gives CDR1 SGHAT, CDR2 FQNNGV. V lost 8 bases and J lost 3, with 16 bases in between. The CDR3 runs to 14 residues. The CDR3 region has the DNA TGTGCCAGCCGGGAGGGGGGACTACACTATGGCTACACCTTC. This gives the protein CASREGGLHYGYTF.

This clonotype was counted at least ten times. J is TRBJ2-1 and V is TRBV7-2; D is ambiguous. V was pared by 1 base and J by 7 bases, with 8 bases between. Germline V gene sequence: CDR1 SGHTA, CDR2 FQGNSA. This CDR3 comprises 13 residues. CDR3 region: CASSLEAENEQFF. The CDR3 DNA follows: TGTGCCAGCAGCTTAGAGGCGGAAAATGAGCAGTTCTTC. The full variable domain, with the rest looked up from reference TRBV7-2 and TRBJ2-1, is GAGVSQSPSNKVTEKGKDVELRCDPISGHTALYWYRQSLGQGLEFLIYFQGNSAPDKSGLPSDRFSAERTGGSVSTLTIQRTQQEDSAVYLCASSLEAENEQFFGPGTRLTVL.

The table lists this clonotype with a few counts. The J gene is TRBJ1-5, the V gene TRBV20-1; D gene uncertain. The CDR3 has 14 residues. The germline CDR1 and CDR2 sequences are DFQATT and SNEGSKA (reference sequence). V gave up 5 bases and J gave up 7 bases, with 18 bases separating them. Written as DNA, the CDR3 is TGCAGTGCTTCCCTGGCAACGACGGGCCAGCCCCAGCATTTT. It translates to CSASLATTGQPQHF.

The chain links TRBV12-3 or TRBV12-4 to TRBJ2-5; TRBD1 matches at 10 bases. This CDR3 spans 15 amino acids. With 6 bases clipped from V and 1 base from J, the junction kept 5 bases outside the gene matches. In DNA, the CDR3 is TGTGCCAGCAGGACAGGGGGCGCATTCCAAGAGACCCAGTACTTC. This translates into CASRTGGAFQETQYF.

This clonotype was observed many times. The chain couples TRBV4-3 to TRBJ2-3; the D gene is possibly TRBD2 (6 bases). CDR1 and CDR2 from the germline V gene are LGHNA and YSLEER. Trimming shortened V by 5 bases and J by 4 bases, and 16 bases separated the two germline ends. This CDR3 has 15 amino acids. Here the CDR3 DNA reads TGCGCCAGCAGCTCTCGGGGGTGGGTGTCAGATACGCAGTATTTT. Translating gives CASSSRGWVSDTQYF.

This clonotype was recorded a few times. The DNA of the CDR3 is TGTGCCATCAGTGAGTTAACTAGCGGGGCCCCAGATACGCAGTATTTT. It is translated as CAISELTSGAPDTQYF. The chain employs TRBV10-3 and TRBJ2-3, with 10 bases that match TRBD2. Germline V gene data show CDR1 as ENHRY and CDR2 as SYGVKD. V was clipped by 1 base and J by 4 bases; unmatched bases: 5. This CDR3 is built from 16 residues.

This clonotype was observed a few times. The chain links TRBV4-3 to TRBJ2-1; the match to TRBD2 covers 9 bases. Germline V gives CDR1 LGHNA, CDR2 YSLEER. The V segment lost 4 bases and the J segment 0 bases; nucleotides outside the gene matches: 1. This CDR3 comprises 15 residues. CDR3 region: CASSRGGASYNEQFF. As DNA, the CDR3 is TGCGCCAGCAGCCGCGGGGGGGCCTCCTACAATGAGCAGTTCTTC.

The chain uses TRBV4-1 and TRBJ1-2; TRBD1 aligns across 11 bases. With V trimmed by 2 bases and J by 4 bases, 6 bases remained unmatched. This CDR3 spans 16 amino acids. Germline V gene lookup returns CDR1 MGHRA and CDR2 YSYEKL. CDR3 loop: CASSQPGTGGIYGYTF. CDR3 sequence (DNA): TGCGCCAGCAGCCAACCCGGGACAGGGGGTATCTATGGCTACACCTTC.

This sequence joins TRBV18 and TRBJ2-5; D is unclear. Trimming cost V 3 bases and J 1 base, with 15 bases left between them. This CDR3 contains 16 residues. Germline V gene sequence: CDR1 KGHSH, CDR2 LQKENI. CDR3: CASSPRLGPTQETQYF. CDR3 nucleotides: TGTGCCAGCTCACCCCGACTGGGCCCGACCCAAGAGACCCAGTACTTC.

In this sample, this clonotype turned up a few times. The chain recombines TRBV4-1 with TRBJ2-7; 8 positions agree with TRBD1. Trimming took 5 bases from V and 7 from J; bases not matched to a gene: 7. The germline V gene encodes CDR1 MGHRA and CDR2 YSYEKL. CDR3 length: 13 amino acids. The CDR3 DNA reads as TGCGCCAGCAGCGACAGGACAGGGTGGGAGCAGTACTTC. It specifies CASSDRTGWEQYF.

This clonotype was seen more than once but under ten times. The chain employs TRBV5-4 and TRBJ2-2, with 13 bases that match TRBD2. V lost 4 bases to trimming and J lost 0 bases; unmatched junction nucleotides: 3. Germline loops: CDR1 SGHNT, CDR2 YYREEE (reference sequence). The CDR3 runs 17 residues. The CDR3 bases are TGTGCCAGCAGCCCGGGACTAGCGGGGACGAACACCGGGGAGCTGTTTTTT. It is translated as CASSPGLAGTNTGELFF.

The CDR3 DNA is TGTGCCAGCAGTTGGATTGCGGGCACCGGGGAGCTGTTTTTT. Protein product: CASSWIAGTGELFF. This chain links TRBV28 with TRBJ2-2; D is possibly TRBD2 (5 bases). The V and J ends lost 4 bases and 4 bases respectively, with 10 bases between them. The CDR3 loop spans 14 amino acids. Germline V gene sequence: CDR1 MDHEN, CDR2 SYDVKM.

The chain links TRBV6-6 to TRBJ2-3, with no clear D. Germline V CDR1 and CDR2: MNHNY, SVGAGI (reference sequence). This CDR3 region has 15 residues. With 7 bases removed from V and 0 bases from J, the gap between germline ends came to 14 bases. The DNA of the CDR3 is TGTGCCAGCACCCTGAATCCGGACAGCACAGATACGCAGTATTTT. Its translation is CASTLNPDSTDTQYF.

The V call is TRBV5-1, the J call TRBJ1-4; D possibly corresponds to TRBD1 (5 bases). Germline CDR1 and CDR2: SGHRS and YFSETQ. The CDR3 extends over 14 amino acids. Between the trimmed V and J ends, which lost 2 bases and 8 bases, there was a span of 13 bases. The CDR3 sequence is CASSLRGPPEKLFF. The CDR3 coding sequence is TGCGCCAGCAGCTTAAGGGGACCACCCGAAAAACTGTTTTTT.

The table lists this clonotype with a few counts. V is TRBV19 and J is TRBJ1-2; D not certain. V was cut by 3 bases and J by 7 bases, with 12 bases left in between. Germline V gene sequence: CDR1 LNHDA, CDR2 SQIVND (reference sequence). The CDR3 runs to 13 residues. The CDR3 coding sequence is TGTGCCAGTAGTATGACCGGGAATTCTGGCTACACCTTC. Protein sequence: CASSMTGNSGYTF.

This clonotype was seen many times. V gene TRBV29-1 combines with J gene TRBJ2-2; 11 nucleotides align to TRBD2. The trim removed 1 base at V and 0 bases at J, leaving 4 bases unmatched. In germline, CDR1 is SQVTM, CDR2 ANQGSEA. The CDR3 covers 17 residues. CDR3 sequence reads: CSVEVGTSGPNTGELFF. CDR3 nucleotide sequence: TGCAGCGTTGAAGTTGGGACTAGCGGACCGAACACCGGGGAGCTGTTTTTT.

This clonotype was recorded a few times. This sequence joins TRBV6-5 and TRBJ2-7, with TRBD1 matching over 8 bases. This CDR3 is 17 amino acids long. Germline V gene data show CDR1 as MNHEY and CDR2 as SVGAGI. J gave up 2 bases and V 5 bases, and 14 bases lay outside the gene matches. CDR3 in amino acids: CASSNRTGRLLPYEQYF. The DNA of the CDR3 is TGTGCCAGCAGTAACAGGACAGGGCGGTTACTCCCCTACGAGCAGTACTTC.

V gene TRBV14 combines with J gene TRBJ2-1, with 16 bases aligning to TRBD2. CDR3 length: 16 residues. Germline lookup yields CDR1 SGHDN and CDR2 FVKESK. V was pared by 5 bases and J by 15 bases, with 13 bases of the junction left unmatched. The DNA for the CDR3 is TGTGCCAGCAGCAAAGGGACTAGCGGGGGGGCCTGGTTTTGGTTCTTC. Its protein product is CASSKGTSGGAWFWFF. Based on the CDR3 plus reference TRBV14 and TRBJ2-1, the full variable domain is EAGVTQFPSHSVIEKGQTVTLRCDPISGHDNLYWYRRVMGKEIKFLLHFVKESKQDESGMPNNRFLAERTGGTYSTLKVQPAELEDSGVYFCASSKGTSGGAWFWFFGPGTRLTVL.

In its sample, this clonotype was seen a few times. The chain links TRBV3-1 to TRBJ2-3; D uncertain. Trimming removed 2 bases from V and 2 bases from J, with 8 bases in between. The germline V gene encodes CDR1 LGHDT and CDR2 YNNKEL (reference sequence). The CDR3 has 14 amino acids. CDR3 loop: CASSQSVATDTQYF. For the CDR3, the DNA is TGTGCCAGCAGCCAATCGGTGGCCACAGATACGCAGTATTTT.